This T cell receptor beta chain is from a study of identical twins. There are 20 residues in the CDR3. Germline-derived CDR1 and CDR2 are LGHNA and YNFKEQ. Trimming removed 0 bases from V and 5 bases from J; junction bases left unmatched: 12. Comment on this clonotype: Antigen: not known.

Study conclusions and caveats: The degree of excess twin sharing was weaker in beta out-of-frame sequences. Invariant T cells like MAIT and iNKT could partly confound the zero-insertion analyses.

Template switching (which added a universal primer site) was used, and cDNA carried unique molecular identifiers. Using its own MiXCR run on the 5' RACE reads, TCRdb lists one record per CDR3 protein. The sample has approximately 680,000 distinct CDR3 sequences; about 7.1% are singletons. The data also belong to a second study, concerning yellow fever vaccine responses in identical twins.

The genes are TRBV4-2 and TRBJ2-3; TRBD2 aligns across 15 bases. Material: PBMCs. The clonotype was recovered from a woman between 18 and 29 years old in good health. The CDR3 nucleotides read TGTGCCAGCAGCCAAGATTTAGGACTAGCGGGAGGGCGAGTCGTAGATACGCAGTATTTT. Residues: CASSQDLGLAGGRVVDTQYF.